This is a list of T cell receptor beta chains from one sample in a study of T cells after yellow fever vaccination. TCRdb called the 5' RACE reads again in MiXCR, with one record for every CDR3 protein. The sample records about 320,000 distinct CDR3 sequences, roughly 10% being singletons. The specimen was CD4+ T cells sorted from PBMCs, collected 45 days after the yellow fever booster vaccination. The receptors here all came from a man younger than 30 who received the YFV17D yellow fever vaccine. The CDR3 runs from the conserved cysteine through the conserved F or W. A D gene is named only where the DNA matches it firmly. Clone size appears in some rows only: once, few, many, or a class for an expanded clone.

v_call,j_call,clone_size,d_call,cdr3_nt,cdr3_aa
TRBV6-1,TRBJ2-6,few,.,TGTGCCAGCACCACAAATTCTGGGGCCAACGTCCTGACTTTC,CASTTNSGANVLTF
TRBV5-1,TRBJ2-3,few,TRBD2,TGCGCCAGCAGCTTGGACGCTAGCGGGGATACGCAGTATTTT,CASSLDASGDTQYF
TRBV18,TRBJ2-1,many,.,TGTGCCAGCTCACCATCCGGAAGAGGCGAGCAGTTCTTC,CASSPSGRGEQFF
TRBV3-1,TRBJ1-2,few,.,TGTGCCAGCAGCCAAGGAACGGGAAGAACTAACTATGGCTACACCTTC,CASSQGTGRTNYGYTF
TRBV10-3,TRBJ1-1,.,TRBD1,TGTGCCATCAGTGAGTCCGGGGGGACAGTGAACACTGAAGCTTTCTTT,CAISESGGTVNTEAFF
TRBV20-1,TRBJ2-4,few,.,TGCAGTGGCAGAGGGTGGCAGAGTGAAAACATTCAGTACTTC,CSGRGWQSENIQYF
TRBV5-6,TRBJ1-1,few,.,TGTGCCAGCAGCTTGTGGCAGTTAATGACTGAAGCTTTCTTT,CASSLWQLMTEAFF
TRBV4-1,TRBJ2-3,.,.,TGCGCCGGCAGCCAAGATGCCCCAGATACGCAGTATTTT,CAGSQDAPDTQYF
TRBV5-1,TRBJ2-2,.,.,TGCGCCAGCGGGGGACTGACGAACACCGGGGAGCTGTTTTTT,CASGGLTNTGELFF
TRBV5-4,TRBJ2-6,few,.,TGTGCCAGCAGCTCACAGGGTTACCCTGGGGCCAACGTCCTGACTTTC,CASSSQGYPGANVLTF
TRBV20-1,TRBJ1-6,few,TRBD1,TGCAGTGCTGCAGGGGGCCCTTCACCCCTCCACTTT,CSAAGGPSPLHF
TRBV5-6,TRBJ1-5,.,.,TGTGCCAGCAGCTTGAAGGGTCCGCATCAGCCCCAGCATTTT,CASSLKGPHQPQHF
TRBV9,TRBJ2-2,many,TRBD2,TGTGCCAGCAGCGTGGGACTAGCGGGGGGTAACACCGGGGAGCTGTTTTTT,CASSVGLAGGNTGELFF
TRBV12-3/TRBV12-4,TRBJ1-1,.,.,TGTGCCAGCAGTTTGGGGAATCTCGCTGAAGCTTTCTTT,CASSLGNLAEAFF
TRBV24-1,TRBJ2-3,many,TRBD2,TGTGCCACCAGTGATTCCGGGACTAGCGACACAGATACGCAGTATTTT,CATSDSGTSDTDTQYF
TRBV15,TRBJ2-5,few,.,TGTGCCACCAGCAGAAGACAGCGGGAGACCCAGTACTTC,CATSRRQRETQYF
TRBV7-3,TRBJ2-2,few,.,TGTGCCAGCAGCCAGAAAGGGTCCACCGGGGAGCTGTTTTTT,CASSQKGSTGELFF
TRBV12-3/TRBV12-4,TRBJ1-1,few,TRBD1,TGTGCCAGCCGCTTTACAGGGGACACTGAAGCTTTCTTT,CASRFTGDTEAFF
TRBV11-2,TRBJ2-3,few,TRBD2,TGTGCCAGCAGCGTTAGGGTGGCTAGCGGGGGAGATACGCAGTATTTT,CASSVRVASGGDTQYF
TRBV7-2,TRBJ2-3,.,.,TGTGCCAGCAGCTTTAACAGGGAAAATACGCAGTATTTT,CASSFNRENTQYF
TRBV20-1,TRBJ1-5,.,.,TGCAGTGCTTCGACCCAGGGTCCCTTCTTTGACCAGCCCCAGCATTTT,CSASTQGPFFDQPQHF
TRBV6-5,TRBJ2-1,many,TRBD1,TGTGCCAGCAGTAGAAGACAGGGGGTGGGGTTGAGGAATGAGCAGTTCTTC,CASSRRQGVGLRNEQFF
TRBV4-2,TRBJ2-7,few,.,TGTGCCAGCAGCACCCGATGGGGGAACTACGAGCAGTACTTC,CASSTRWGNYEQYF
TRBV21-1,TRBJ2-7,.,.,TGTGCCAGCTGCAAGGGACAAGCTTACGAGCAGTACTTC,CASCKGQAYEQYF
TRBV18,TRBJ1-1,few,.,TGTGCCAGCTCACCGCAGGGTCTCCACACTGAAGCTTTCTTT,CASSPQGLHTEAFF
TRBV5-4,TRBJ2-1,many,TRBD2,TGTGCCAGCAGCCGGACTAGCGGGGGATACAATGAGCAGTTCTTC,CASSRTSGGYNEQFF
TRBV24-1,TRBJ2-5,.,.,TGTGCCACCAGTGACCTACAGGATAAGCAAGAGACCCAGTACTTC,CATSDLQDKQETQYF
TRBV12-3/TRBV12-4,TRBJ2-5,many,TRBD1,TGTGCCAGCAGTTTGAGGGGGCTCCAAGAGACCCAGTACTTC,CASSLRGLQETQYF
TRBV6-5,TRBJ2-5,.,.,TGTGCCAGCAGTTATGCCGGGCCCAGGGCGACCCAGTACTTC,CASSYAGPRATQYF
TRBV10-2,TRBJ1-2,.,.,TGCGCCAGCAGTGATCCCCCTAACTATGGCTACACCTTC,CASSDPPNYGYTF
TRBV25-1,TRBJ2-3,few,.,TGTGCCAGCAGTGAATATAGACCCCCAGATACGCAGTATTTT,CASSEYRPPDTQYF
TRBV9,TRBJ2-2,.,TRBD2,TGTGCCAGCAGCACCCGGACTAGCGGCACCGGGGAGCTGTTTTTT,CASSTRTSGTGELFF
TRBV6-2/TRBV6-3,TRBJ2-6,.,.,TGTGCCAGCAACCTACAGAGCTCTGGGGCCAACGTCCTGACTTTC,CASNLQSSGANVLTF
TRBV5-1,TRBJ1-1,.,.,TGCGCCAGCAGCTTGGTCAGGGAGGACACTGAAGCTTTCTTT,CASSLVREDTEAFF
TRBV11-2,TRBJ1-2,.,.,TGTGCCAGCAGCTTAGGAGCGACAGTAGTCTATGGCTACACCTTC,CASSLGATVVYGYTF
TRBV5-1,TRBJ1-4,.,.,TGCGCCAGCAGCTCCGCAGCAACTAATGAAAAACTGTTTTTT,CASSSAATNEKLFF
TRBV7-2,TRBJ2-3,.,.,TGTGCCAGCAGCTTAGTAGGACGGGGGACAGATACGCAGTATTTT,CASSLVGRGTDTQYF
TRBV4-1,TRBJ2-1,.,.,TGCGCCAGCAGCCAAGGAAACGGGGTCCATTCCTACAATGAGCAGTTCTTC,CASSQGNGVHSYNEQFF
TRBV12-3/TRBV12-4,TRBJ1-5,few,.,TGTGCCAGCAGTCAAACCTATAGCAATCAGCCCCAGCATTTT,CASSQTYSNQPQHF
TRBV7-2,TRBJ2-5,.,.,TGTGCCAGCAGCCCGGGACCCATACAAGAGACCCAGTACTTC,CASSPGPIQETQYF
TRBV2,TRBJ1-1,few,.,TGTGCCAGCCACATAGTTAGAGATGGTGAAGCTTTCTTT,CASHIVRDGEAFF
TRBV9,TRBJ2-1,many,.,TGTGCCAGCAGCGTAGATTCAGAACATGAGCAGTTCTTC,CASSVDSEHEQFF